This T cell receptor beta chain appears in the sequencing data of a study of cytotoxic CD8 clonotypes in ibrutinib-treated CLL. Study-wide results and limits: Rare overall, public clonotypes shrank or held steady under therapy.

TCRdb keeps only in-frame clones here, not all; method: immunoSEQ multiplex PCR. The table shows more than 200,000 clones, with 60% to 75% occurring only once. Germline lookup yields CDR1 KGHSH and CDR2 LQKENI. Trimming took 6 bases from V and 4 from J; bases not matched to a gene: 8. CDR3 length: 14 amino acids. This clone came up a few times. Its antigen is not identified. Sample: PBMCs, taken after 24 months of ibrutinib treatment. The source of this sequence is a human donor with chronic lymphocytic leukemia. This rearrangement joins TRBV18 to TRBJ1-1; 7 bases line up with TRBD1. CDR3: CASSPSGGSTEAFF. CDR3 DNA sequence: TGTGCCAGCTCTCCTTCAGGGGGGAGCACTGAAGCTTTCTTT.